The 21 T cell receptor beta chains reported below all come from one sample, sequenced in a study of T cells after yellow fever vaccination. TCRdb re-analysed the 5' RACE reads in MiXCR, keeping a single row per CDR3 protein. The sample shows about 360,000 distinct CDR3 sequences, 6.2% of them seen only once. The specimen comprised PBMCs, sampled 5 days after the yellow fever booster vaccination. The receptors originated from a man under 40 who received the YFV17D yellow fever vaccine.

This clonotype was picked up a small number of times. V usage is TRBV29-1 and J usage is TRBJ2-5; D is undetermined. Trimming left V 6 bases short and J 5 bases short, with 13 bases between. Germline loops: CDR1 SQVTM, CDR2 ANQGSEA. The CDR3 runs 12 residues. The CDR3 is CSVGGQRETQYF. The CDR3 region has the DNA TGCAGCGTAGGTGGGCAGAGGGAGACCCAGTACTTC.

This clonotype was observed a few times. V is TRBV5-6 and J is TRBJ2-2, with D tentatively TRBD1 or TRBD2 (5 bases each). The V gene's germline CDR1 is SGHDT and CDR2 YYEEEE. CDR3 length equals 16 residues. Trimming cost V 4 bases and J 6 bases, with 19 bases left between them. The CDR3 sequence: CASSPIPGASPGELFF. In nucleotides, the CDR3 is TGTGCCAGCAGCCCAATCCCCGGGGCGAGCCCCGGGGAGCTGTTTTTT.

This clonotype was recorded a few times. This chain joins TRBV6-2 or TRBV6-3 and TRBJ2-7; D remains ambiguous. V was clipped by 4 bases and J by 5 bases, with 12 bases between them. Looked up from germline, CDR1 is MNHEY and CDR2 is SVGEGT. CDR3 size: 13 residues. CDR3 protein: CASSFDFLHEQYF. The CDR3 DNA is TGTGCCAGCAGTTTCGACTTTCTCCACGAGCAGTACTTC.

V is TRBV11-2 and J is TRBJ2-1; TRBD1 agrees at 9 bases. Germline CDR1 reads SGHAT; CDR2 reads FQNNGV. V was clipped by 2 bases and J by 5 bases; unmatched bases: 7. There are 16 residues in the CDR3. The CDR3 DNA is TGTGCCAGCAGCTTAACAATGGGACAGGGAAACAATGAGCAGTTCTTC. This translates into CASSLTMGQGNNEQFF. The full variable domain, in which reference TRBV11-2 and TRBJ2-1 provide the parts outside the CDR3, is EAGVAQSPRYKIIEKRQSVAFWCNPISGHATLYWYQQILGQGPKLLIQFQNNGVVDDSQLPKDRFSAERLKGVDSTLKIQPAKLEDSAVYLCASSLTMGQGNNEQFFGPGTRLTVL.

This clonotype has a count of ten or more. The genes are TRBV29-1 and TRBJ2-3; TRBD2 matches at 8 bases. This CDR3 is built from 11 residues. In germline, CDR1 is SQVTM, CDR2 ANQGSEA. Losses at the gene ends were 7 bases for V and 10 bases for J; bases not matched to a gene: 7. CDR3 amino acids: CSGSSGIAQYF. Written as DNA, the CDR3 is TGCAGCGGTAGTAGCGGGATTGCGCAGTATTTT.

This chain uses TRBV11-2 with TRBJ2-3; D not resolved. The CDR3 has 13 amino acids. Trimming pared 0 bases from V and 8 bases from J, leaving 9 bases between. Per the germline V gene, CDR1 is SGHAT and CDR2 is FQNNGV. The CDR3 spells CASSLESVATQYF. The CDR3, as DNA: TGTGCCAGCAGCTTAGAGTCAGTAGCTACGCAGTATTTT. The full variable domain, rest sourced from reference TRBV11-2 and TRBJ2-3, is EAGVAQSPRYKIIEKRQSVAFWCNPISGHATLYWYQQILGQGPKLLIQFQNNGVVDDSQLPKDRFSAERLKGVDSTLKIQPAKLEDSAVYLCASSLESVATQYFGPGTRLTVL.

The CDR3 coding sequence is TGCAGCGTTGGTCAGGGGGGGGCCAACGTCCTGACTTTC. Its protein is CSVGQGGANVLTF. The chain uses TRBV29-1 and TRBJ2-6; tentative D call: TRBD1 (6 bases). Trimming stripped 4 bases from V and 4 bases from J, with 8 bases between. The germline V gene has CDR1 SQVTM and CDR2 ANQGSEA. This CDR3 contains 13 residues.

This clonotype was seen more than once but under ten times. V gene TRBV7-8 combines with J gene TRBJ2-1; tentative D call: TRBD2 (6 bases). The V gene's germline CDR1 is SGHVS and CDR2 FQNEAQ. Trimming pared 3 bases from V and 3 bases from J, leaving 15 bases between. This CDR3 region has 16 residues. The CDR3: CASSFGPGGGYNEQFF. The CDR3 DNA follows: TGTGCCAGCAGCTTTGGGCCCGGGGGTGGCTACAATGAGCAGTTCTTC.

This clonotype was seen at least ten times. This chain connects TRBV7-9 to TRBJ1-5, with TRBD1 matching over 7 bases. CDR1 SEHNR and CDR2 FQNEAQ come from the germline V gene (reference sequence). This CDR3 is built from 14 residues. The ends lost 5 bases at V and 6 bases at J; junction bases unmatched: 7. CDR3 sequence (DNA): TGTGCCAGCAGCCGAGGGGGCACGGGTCAGCCCCAGCATTTT. It encodes CASSRGGTGQPQHF. Filled out from reference TRBV7-9 and TRBJ1-5, the complete variable domain reads DTGVSQNPRHKITKRGQNVTFRCDPISEHNRLYWYRQTLGQGPEFLTYFQNEAQLEKSRLLSDRFSAERPKGSFSTLEIQRTEQGDSAMYLCASSRGGTGQPQHFGDGTRLSIL.

This clonotype was counted a few times. CDR3 loop: CSASPEWSYNEQFF. Here the CDR3 DNA reads TGCAGTGCTAGTCCGGAGTGGTCCTACAATGAGCAGTTCTTC. The chain is built from TRBV20-1 and TRBJ2-1; D uncertain. Germline V CDR1 and CDR2: DFQATT, SNEGSKA (reference sequence). This CDR3 has 14 amino acids. Trimming stripped 3 bases from V and 1 base from J, with 10 bases between.

This clonotype was found a few times. The rearrangement uses TRBV20-1 and TRBJ1-2; D perhaps matches TRBD1 (6 bases). V dropped 5 bases and J dropped 3 bases, with 16 bases sitting between them. CDR3 length equals 14 residues. Germline values: CDR1 DFQATT, CDR2 SNEGSKA (reference sequence). DNA for the CDR3: TGCAGTGCTTCACCCGACAGGTTGGACTATGGCTACACCTTC. It yields the protein CSASPDRLDYGYTF.

This clonotype was recorded many times. The chain employs TRBV20-1 and TRBJ2-1, with 10 bases that match TRBD2. V shed 1 base, J shed 5 bases, and the junction held 8 bases outside the gene matches. Per germline, CDR1 DFQATT and CDR2 SNEGSKA (reference sequence). This CDR3 contains 16 residues. The CDR3 DNA follows: TGCAGTGCTAGAGTTGCGGCTAGCGGGAGCGACAATGAGCAGTTCTTC. This sequence encodes CSARVAASGSDNEQFF.

The gene calls are TRBV7-2 and TRBJ2-5; possible D gene TRBD2, 7 bases. The germline V gene encodes CDR1 SGHTA and CDR2 FQGNSA. The CDR3 is 16 residues long. Trimming removed 5 bases from V and 0 bases from J, with 16 bases in between. The CDR3 region is CASSPSGGLYQETQYF. The CDR3 nucleotides read TGTGCCAGCAGCCCCTCCGGGGGGCTGTACCAAGAGACCCAGTACTTC.

This clonotype appeared a few times. The rearrangement joins TRBV6-5 to TRBJ2-3; tentative D call: TRBD2 (6 bases). The V end lost 1 base, the J end lost 5 bases, and 7 bases lay between the germline ends. CDR1 is MNHEY and CDR2 is SVGAGI in the germline V gene. There are 13 residues in the CDR3. For the CDR3, the DNA is TGTGCCAGCAGTTACTATAGCGGAGATACGCAGTATTTT. Translating it yields CASSYYSGDTQYF.

This clonotype was counted only a few times. This rearrangement joins TRBV7-8 to TRBJ1-6; D gene ambiguous. The CDR3 is 15 residues long. Trimming took 2 bases from V and 8 from J, leaving 13 bases between them. Germline V CDR1 and CDR2: SGHVS, FQNEAQ. The CDR3 DNA is TGTGCCAGCAGCTTATTTCGATCTGGGGATTCACCCCTCCACTTT. Amino acid sequence: CASSLFRSGDSPLHF.

The sample holds many counts of this clonotype. This chain connects TRBV6-5 to TRBJ1-1; D call uncertain. V dropped 10 bases and J dropped 1 base, with 13 bases sitting between them. CDR1 and CDR2 from the germline V gene are MNHEY and SVGAGI. This CDR3 has 13 residues. This CDR3 reads CAITQGPNTEAFF. The CDR3 nucleotides read TGTGCCATAACCCAAGGGCCGAACACTGAAGCTTTCTTT.

This clonotype was seen repeatedly, ten times or more. CDR3 nucleotides: TGTGCCAGCTCAGCCCCGGGACTAGCGGCCTACGAGCAGTACTTC. Protein: CASSAPGLAAYEQYF. The chain carries TRBV18 and TRBJ2-7; 11 bases are shared with TRBD2. V shed 5 bases, J shed 2 bases, and the junction held 5 bases outside the gene matches. The germline V gene has CDR1 KGHSH and CDR2 LQKENI. This CDR3 comprises 15 residues.

A few counts support this clonotype. The V call is TRBV5-1, the J call TRBJ1-1, with unresolved D. The CDR3 is 16 residues long. Germline V gene lookup returns CDR1 SGHRS and CDR2 YFSETQ. Between the trimmed V and J ends, which lost 0 bases and 2 bases, there was a span of 14 bases. The CDR3, as DNA: TGCGCCAGCAGCTTGGGGGTGGTTGGGCCTAACACTGAAGCTTTCTTT. Amino acid sequence: CASSLGVVGPNTEAFF.

The chain carries TRBV5-4 and TRBJ2-5; D uncertain. The CDR3 consists of 15 residues. Trimming removed 4 bases from V and 0 bases from J, with 13 bases in between. The germline V gene has CDR1 SGHNT and CDR2 YYREEE (reference sequence). For the CDR3, the DNA is TGTGCCAGCAGCCCTCCCTCACCAAACCAAGAGACCCAGTACTTC. Translated, it gives CASSPPSPNQETQYF. Complete variable domain (other parts from reference TRBV5-4 and TRBJ2-5): ETGVTQSPTHLIKTRGQQVTLRCSSQSGHNTVSWYQQALGQGPQFIFQYYREEENGRGNFPPRFSGLQFPNYSSELNVNALELDDSALYLCASSPPSPNQETQYFGPGTRLLVL.

There are many counts of this clonotype. The genes are TRBV6-2 or TRBV6-3 and TRBJ2-2; D call uncertain. The CDR3 contains 15 residues. CDR1 MNHEY and CDR2 SVGEGT come from the germline V gene. V was cut by 2 bases and J by 4 bases, with 11 bases left in between. This chain's CDR3 is CASSYGGRPTGELFF. CDR3 sequence (DNA): TGTGCCAGCAGTTACGGCGGACGGCCCACCGGGGAGCTGTTTTTT.

This clonotype was counted only a few times. The chain links TRBV6-5 to TRBJ1-2, with D perhaps TRBD1 (6 bases). Looked up from germline, CDR1 is MNHEY and CDR2 is SVGAGI. This CDR3 has 15 amino acids. Trimming left V 5 bases short and J 4 bases short, with 17 bases between. The CDR3 DNA sequence: TGTGCCAGCAGTCTTACAGGGCTTTACCCCTATGGCTACACCTTC. Its translation: CASSLTGLYPYGYTF.